These 5 T cell receptor beta chains were all obtained from the same sample, sequenced in a study of T cell responses to AZD1222 COVID-19 vaccine. The protocol was immunoSEQ multiplex PCR, while the TCRdb copy is restricted to in-frame clones and leaves out a portion. The data hold about 270,000 clones, with almost 95% observed a single time. The material sequenced was peripheral blood, taken 28 days after the second AZD1222 dose. These receptors came from an adult who received the AZD1222 COVID-19 vaccine.

This chain uses TRBV2 with TRBJ1-4; D remains ambiguous. CDR1 is SNHLY and CDR2 is FYNNEI in the germline V gene. The V gene lost 2 bases and the J gene lost 0 bases, with 10 bases spanning the gap. There are 16 residues in the CDR3. The CDR3 DNA follows: TGTGCCAGCAGTGAAAAAAGATTGACAACTAATGAAAAACTGTTTTTT. Translated, it gives CASSEKRLTTNEKLFF.

This chain joins TRBV10-3 and TRBJ2-7, with D possibly matching TRBD1 (8 bases). The CDR3 is 14 amino acids. The ends were cut back, 8 bases at V and 1 base at J, with 15 bases in the middle. Germline values: CDR1 ENHRY, CDR2 SYGVKD. The CDR3: CAIQGAGESYEQYF. CDR3 nucleotide sequence: TGTGCCATCCAGGGGGCGGGAGAATCCTACGAGCAGTACTTC.

The rearrangement links TRBV28 to TRBJ1-5; 10 nucleotides agree with TRBD1. The CDR3 loop spans 15 amino acids. V was clipped by 6 bases and J by 5 bases; unmatched bases: 7. From germline, CDR1 is MDHEN and CDR2 SYDVKM. The CDR3 DNA is TGTGCCAGCAGGCCGGGACAGGGGACGTATCAGCCCCAGCATTTT. This codes for CASRPGQGTYQPQHF.

The chain uses TRBV2 and TRBJ2-5; D may be TRBD2 (5 bases). V gave up 11 bases and J gave up 4 bases, with 20 bases separating them. Germline V lookup: CDR1 SNHLY, CDR2 FYNNEI. The CDR3 length is 14 residues. The CDR3 sequence: CAYSDMGRGETQYF. The CDR3 nucleotides read TGTGCCTACTCAGACATGGGTCGGGGAGAGACCCAGTACTTC.

The chain is built from TRBV29-1 and TRBJ2-7; 8 bases match TRBD1. This CDR3 contains 12 residues. The germline CDR1 and CDR2 sequences are SQVTM and ANQGSEA. Trimming cost V 4 bases and J 6 bases; bases outside gene matches: 5. This CDR3 is CSVGQGAGEQYF. The CDR3 DNA sequence: TGCAGCGTTGGGCAGGGGGCGGGCGAGCAGTACTTC.